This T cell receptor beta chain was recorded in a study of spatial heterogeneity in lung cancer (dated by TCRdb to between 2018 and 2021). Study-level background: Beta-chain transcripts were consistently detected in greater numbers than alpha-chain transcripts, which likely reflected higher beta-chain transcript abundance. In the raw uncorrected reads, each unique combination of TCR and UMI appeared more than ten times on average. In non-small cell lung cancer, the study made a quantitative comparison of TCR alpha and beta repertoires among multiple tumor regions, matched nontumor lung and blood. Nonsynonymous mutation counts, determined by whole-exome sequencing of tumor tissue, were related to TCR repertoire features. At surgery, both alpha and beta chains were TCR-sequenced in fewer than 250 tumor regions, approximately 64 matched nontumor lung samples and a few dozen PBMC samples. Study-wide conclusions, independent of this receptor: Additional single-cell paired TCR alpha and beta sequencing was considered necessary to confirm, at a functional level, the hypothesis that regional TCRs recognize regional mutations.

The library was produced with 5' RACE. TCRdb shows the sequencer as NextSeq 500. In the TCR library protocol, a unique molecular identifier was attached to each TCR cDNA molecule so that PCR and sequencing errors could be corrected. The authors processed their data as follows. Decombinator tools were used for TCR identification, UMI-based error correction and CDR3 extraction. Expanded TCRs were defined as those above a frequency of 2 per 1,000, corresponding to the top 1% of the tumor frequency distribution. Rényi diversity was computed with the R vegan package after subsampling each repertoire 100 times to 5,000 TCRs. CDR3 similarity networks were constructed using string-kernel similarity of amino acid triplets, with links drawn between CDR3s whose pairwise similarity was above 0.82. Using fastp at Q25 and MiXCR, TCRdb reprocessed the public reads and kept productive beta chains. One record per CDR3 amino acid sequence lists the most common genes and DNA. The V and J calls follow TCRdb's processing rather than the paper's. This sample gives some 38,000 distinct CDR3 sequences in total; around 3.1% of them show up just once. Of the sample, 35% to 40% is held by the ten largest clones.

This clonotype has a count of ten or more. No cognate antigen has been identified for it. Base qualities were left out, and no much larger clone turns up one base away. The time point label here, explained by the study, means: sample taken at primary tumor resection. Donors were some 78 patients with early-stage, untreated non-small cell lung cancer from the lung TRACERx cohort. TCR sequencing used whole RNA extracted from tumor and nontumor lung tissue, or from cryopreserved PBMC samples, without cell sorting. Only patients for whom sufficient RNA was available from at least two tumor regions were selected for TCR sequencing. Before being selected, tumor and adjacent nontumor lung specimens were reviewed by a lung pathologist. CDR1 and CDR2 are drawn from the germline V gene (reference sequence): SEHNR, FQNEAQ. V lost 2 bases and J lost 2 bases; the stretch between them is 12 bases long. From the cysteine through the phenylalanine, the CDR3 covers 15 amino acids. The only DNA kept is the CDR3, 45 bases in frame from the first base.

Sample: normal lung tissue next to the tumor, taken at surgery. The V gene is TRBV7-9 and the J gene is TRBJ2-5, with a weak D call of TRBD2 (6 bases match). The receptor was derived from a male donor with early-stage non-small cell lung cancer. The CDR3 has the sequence CASSLKGGTQETQYF. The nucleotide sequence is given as TGTGCCAGCAGCTTAAAAGGAGGGACGCAAGAGACCCAGTACTTC.